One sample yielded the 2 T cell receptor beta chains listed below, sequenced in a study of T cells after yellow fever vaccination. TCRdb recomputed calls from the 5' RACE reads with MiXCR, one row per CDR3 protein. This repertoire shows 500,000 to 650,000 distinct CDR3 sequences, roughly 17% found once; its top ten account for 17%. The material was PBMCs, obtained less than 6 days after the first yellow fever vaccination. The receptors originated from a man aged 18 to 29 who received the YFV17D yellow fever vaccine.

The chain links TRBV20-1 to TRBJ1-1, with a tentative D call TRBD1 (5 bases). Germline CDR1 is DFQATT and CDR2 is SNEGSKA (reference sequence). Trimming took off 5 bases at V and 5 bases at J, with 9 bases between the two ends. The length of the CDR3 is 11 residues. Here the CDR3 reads CSASRDTEAFF. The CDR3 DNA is TGCAGTGCTTCCAGGGATACTGAAGCTTTCTTT.

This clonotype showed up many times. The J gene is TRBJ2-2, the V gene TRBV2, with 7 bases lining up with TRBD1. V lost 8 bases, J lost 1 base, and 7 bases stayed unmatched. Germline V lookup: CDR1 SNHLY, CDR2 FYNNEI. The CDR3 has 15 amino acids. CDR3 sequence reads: CASVTGALNTGELFF. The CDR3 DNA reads TGTGCCAGCGTAACAGGGGCACTGAACACCGGGGAGCTGTTTTTT.